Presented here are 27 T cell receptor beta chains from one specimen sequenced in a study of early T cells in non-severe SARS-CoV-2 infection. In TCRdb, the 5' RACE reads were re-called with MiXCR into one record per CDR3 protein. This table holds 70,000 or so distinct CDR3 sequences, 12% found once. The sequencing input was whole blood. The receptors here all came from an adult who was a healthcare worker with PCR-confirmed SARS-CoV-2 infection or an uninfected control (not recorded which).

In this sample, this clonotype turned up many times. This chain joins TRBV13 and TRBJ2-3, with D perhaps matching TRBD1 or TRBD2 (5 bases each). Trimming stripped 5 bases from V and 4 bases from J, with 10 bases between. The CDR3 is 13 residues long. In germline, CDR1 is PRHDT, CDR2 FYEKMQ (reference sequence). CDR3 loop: CASSGASSDTQYF. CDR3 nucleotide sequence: TGTGCCAGCAGCGGGGCTAGCTCAGATACGCAGTATTTT.

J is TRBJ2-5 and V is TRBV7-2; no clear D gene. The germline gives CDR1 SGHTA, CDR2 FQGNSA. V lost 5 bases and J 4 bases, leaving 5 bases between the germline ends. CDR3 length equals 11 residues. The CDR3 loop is CASSPAETQYF. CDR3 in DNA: TGTGCCAGCAGCCCTGCAGAGACCCAGTACTTC.

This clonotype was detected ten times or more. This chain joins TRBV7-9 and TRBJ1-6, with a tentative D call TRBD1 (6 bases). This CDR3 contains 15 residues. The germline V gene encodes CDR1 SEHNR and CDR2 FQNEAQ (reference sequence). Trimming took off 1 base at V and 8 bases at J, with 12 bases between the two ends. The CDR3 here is CASSLGGGPYSPLHF. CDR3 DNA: TGTGCCAGCAGCTTAGGGGGGGGGCCCTATTCACCCCTCCACTTT.

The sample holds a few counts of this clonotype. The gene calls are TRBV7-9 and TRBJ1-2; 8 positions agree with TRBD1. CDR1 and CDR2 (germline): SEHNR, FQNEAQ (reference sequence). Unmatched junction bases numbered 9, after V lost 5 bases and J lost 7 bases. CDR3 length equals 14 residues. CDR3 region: CASSKDREAFGYTF. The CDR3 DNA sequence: TGTGCCAGCAGCAAGGACAGGGAGGCCTTTGGCTACACCTTC.

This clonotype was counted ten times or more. The CDR3 spells CAINPEVNTEAFF. CDR3 bases: TGTGCCATCAACCCGGAGGTGAACACTGAAGCTTTCTTT. The rearrangement joins TRBV10-3 to TRBJ1-1; no firm D call. V was pared by 7 bases and J by 0 bases, with 9 bases between. Germline-derived CDR1 and CDR2 are ENHRY and SYGVKD. This CDR3 has 13 residues.

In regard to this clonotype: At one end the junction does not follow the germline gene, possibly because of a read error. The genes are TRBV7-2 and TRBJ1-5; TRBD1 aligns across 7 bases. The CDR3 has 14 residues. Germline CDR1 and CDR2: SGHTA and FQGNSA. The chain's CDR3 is CVSSMTGSNQPQHF. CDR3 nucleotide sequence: TGTGTCAGCAGCATGACAGGGAGCAATCAGCCCCAGCATTTT.

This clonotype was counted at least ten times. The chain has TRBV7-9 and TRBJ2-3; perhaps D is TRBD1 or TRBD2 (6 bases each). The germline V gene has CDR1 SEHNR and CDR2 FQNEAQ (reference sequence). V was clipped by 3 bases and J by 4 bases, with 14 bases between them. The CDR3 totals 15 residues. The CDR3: CASSFRRGLADTQYF. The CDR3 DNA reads TGTGCCAGCAGCTTTCGCCGGGGGCTCGCAGATACGCAGTATTTT. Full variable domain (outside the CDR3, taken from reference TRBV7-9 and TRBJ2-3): DTGVSQNPRHKITKRGQNVTFRCDPISEHNRLYWYRQTLGQGPEFLTYFQNEAQLEKSRLLSDRFSAERPKGSFSTLEIQRTEQGDSAMYLCASSFRRGLADTQYFGPGTRLTVL.

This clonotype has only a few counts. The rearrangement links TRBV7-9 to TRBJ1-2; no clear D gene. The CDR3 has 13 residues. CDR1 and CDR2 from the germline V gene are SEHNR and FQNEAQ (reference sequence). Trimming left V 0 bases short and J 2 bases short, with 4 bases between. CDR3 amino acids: CASSLARNYGYTF. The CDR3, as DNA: TGTGCCAGCAGCTTAGCCAGAAACTATGGCTACACCTTC.

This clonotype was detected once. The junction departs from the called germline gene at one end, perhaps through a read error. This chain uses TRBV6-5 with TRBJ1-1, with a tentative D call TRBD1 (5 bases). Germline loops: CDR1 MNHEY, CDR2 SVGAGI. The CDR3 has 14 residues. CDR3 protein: CASSRLAGPTEALF. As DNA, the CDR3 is TGTGCCAGCAGTCGCCTGGCAGGGCCCACTGAAGCTCTCTTT.

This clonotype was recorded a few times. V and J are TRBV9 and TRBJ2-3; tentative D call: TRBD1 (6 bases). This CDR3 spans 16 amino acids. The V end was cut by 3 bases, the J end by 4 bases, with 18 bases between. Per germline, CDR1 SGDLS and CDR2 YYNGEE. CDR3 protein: CASSASGGTGSDTQYF. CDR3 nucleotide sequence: TGTGCCAGCAGCGCCAGTGGCGGTACAGGGTCAGATACGCAGTATTTT. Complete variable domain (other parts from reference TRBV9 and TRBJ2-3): DSGVTQTPKHLITATGQRVTLRCSPRSGDLSVYWYQQSLDQGLQFLIQYYNGEERAKGNILERFSAQQFPDLHSELNLSSLELGDSALYFCASSASGGTGSDTQYFGPGTRLTVL.

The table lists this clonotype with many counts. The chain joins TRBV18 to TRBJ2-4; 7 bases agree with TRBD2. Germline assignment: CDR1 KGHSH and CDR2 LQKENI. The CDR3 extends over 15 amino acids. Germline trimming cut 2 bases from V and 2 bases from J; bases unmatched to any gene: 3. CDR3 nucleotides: TGTGCCAGCTCACCAGATGGGACTACCAAAAACATTCAGTACTTC. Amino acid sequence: CASSPDGTTKNIQYF.

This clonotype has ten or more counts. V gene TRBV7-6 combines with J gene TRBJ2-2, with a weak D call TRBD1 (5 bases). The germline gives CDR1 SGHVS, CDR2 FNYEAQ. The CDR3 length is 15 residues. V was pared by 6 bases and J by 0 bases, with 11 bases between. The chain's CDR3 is CASSATVTNTGELFF. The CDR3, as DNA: TGTGCCAGCAGTGCGACAGTTACGAACACCGGGGAGCTGTTTTTT.

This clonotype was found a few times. The CDR3 region is CASSLALSSSGGADTQYF. For the CDR3, the DNA is TGTGCCAGCAGCTTGGCCTTATCATCTAGCGGGGGGGCCGATACGCAGTATTTT. The V call is TRBV5-8, the J call TRBJ2-3; TRBD2 agrees at 12 bases. Germline trimming cut 0 bases from V and 6 bases from J; bases unmatched to any gene: 11. Germline loops: CDR1 SGHTS, CDR2 YDEGEE. This CDR3 is 18 amino acids long. The whole variable domain, remainder taken from reference TRBV5-8 and TRBJ2-3, is EAGVTQSPTHLIKTRGQQATLRCSPISGHTSVYWYQQALGLGLQFLLWYDEGEERNRGNFPPRFSGRQFPNYSSELNVNALELEDSALYLCASSLALSSSGGADTQYFGPGTRLTVL.

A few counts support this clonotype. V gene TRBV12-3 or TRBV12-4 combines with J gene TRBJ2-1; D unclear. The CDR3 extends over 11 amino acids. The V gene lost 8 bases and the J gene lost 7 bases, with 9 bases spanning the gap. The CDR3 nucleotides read TGTGCCAGCTATAACGGGAATGAGCAGTTCTTC. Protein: CASYNGNEQFF.

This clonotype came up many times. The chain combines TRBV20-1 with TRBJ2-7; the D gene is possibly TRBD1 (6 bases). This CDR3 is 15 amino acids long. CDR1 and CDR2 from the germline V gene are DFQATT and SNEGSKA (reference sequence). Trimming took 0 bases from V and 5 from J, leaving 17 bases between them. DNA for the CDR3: TGCAGTGCTAGAGATCATAAGAACAGGGCGGACGAGCAGTACTTC. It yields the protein CSARDHKNRADEQYF.

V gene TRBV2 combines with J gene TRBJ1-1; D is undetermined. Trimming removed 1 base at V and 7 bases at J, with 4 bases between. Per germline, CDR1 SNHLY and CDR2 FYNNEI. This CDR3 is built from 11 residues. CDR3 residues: CASSEDHEAFF. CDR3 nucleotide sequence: TGTGCCAGCAGTGAAGACCATGAAGCTTTCTTT. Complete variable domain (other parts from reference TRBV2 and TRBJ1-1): EPEVTQTPSHQVTQMGQEVILRCVPISNHLYFYWYRQILGQKVEFLVSFYNNEISEKSEIFDDQFSVERPDGSNFTLKIRSTKLEDSAMYFCASSEDHEAFFGQGTRLTVV.

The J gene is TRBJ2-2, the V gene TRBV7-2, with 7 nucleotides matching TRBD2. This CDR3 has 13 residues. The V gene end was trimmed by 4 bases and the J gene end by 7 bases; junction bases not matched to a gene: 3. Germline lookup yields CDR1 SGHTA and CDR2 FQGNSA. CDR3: CASSSRTSGELFF. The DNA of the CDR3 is TGTGCCAGCAGCTCTAGGACTAGCGGGGAGCTGTTTTTT.

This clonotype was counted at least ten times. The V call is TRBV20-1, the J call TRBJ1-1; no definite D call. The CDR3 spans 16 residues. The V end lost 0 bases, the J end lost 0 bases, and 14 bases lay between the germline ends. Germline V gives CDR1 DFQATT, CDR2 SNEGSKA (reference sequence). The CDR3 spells CSARDQAVLLNTEAFF. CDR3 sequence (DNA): TGCAGTGCTAGAGATCAGGCTGTCCTTTTGAACACTGAAGCTTTCTTT.

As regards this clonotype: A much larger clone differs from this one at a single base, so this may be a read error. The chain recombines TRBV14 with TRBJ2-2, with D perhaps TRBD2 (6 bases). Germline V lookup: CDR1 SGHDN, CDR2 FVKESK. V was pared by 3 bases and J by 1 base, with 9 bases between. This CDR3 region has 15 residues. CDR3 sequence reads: CASSQLAMNTGELFF. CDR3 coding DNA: TGTGCCAGCAGCCAGCTAGCGATGAACACCGGGGAGCTGTTTTTT.

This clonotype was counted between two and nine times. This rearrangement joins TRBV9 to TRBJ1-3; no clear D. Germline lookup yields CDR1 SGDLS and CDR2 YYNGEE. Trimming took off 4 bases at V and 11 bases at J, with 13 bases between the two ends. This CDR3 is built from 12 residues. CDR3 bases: TGTGCCAGCAGCCACGCGAGTGAGGCCATATATTTT. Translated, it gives CASSHASEAIYF.

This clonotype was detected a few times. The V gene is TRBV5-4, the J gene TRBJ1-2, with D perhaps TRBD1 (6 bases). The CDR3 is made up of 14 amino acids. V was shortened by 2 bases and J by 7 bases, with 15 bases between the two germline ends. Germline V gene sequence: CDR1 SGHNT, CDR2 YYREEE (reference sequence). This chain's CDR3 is CASSFPQGRGGYTF. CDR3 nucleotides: TGTGCCAGCAGCTTCCCCCAGGGGCGGGGTGGCTACACCTTC.

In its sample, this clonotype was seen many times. The CDR3 here is CASSFGHSAGELFF. The CDR3 nucleotides are TGTGCCAGCAGCTTCGGGCACTCGGCCGGGGAGCTGTTTTTT. This chain links TRBV7-6 with TRBJ2-2; D not certain. The V end lost 3 bases, the J end lost 6 bases, and 11 bases lay between the germline ends. CDR3 size: 14 residues. CDR1 SGHVS and CDR2 FNYEAQ come from the germline V gene.

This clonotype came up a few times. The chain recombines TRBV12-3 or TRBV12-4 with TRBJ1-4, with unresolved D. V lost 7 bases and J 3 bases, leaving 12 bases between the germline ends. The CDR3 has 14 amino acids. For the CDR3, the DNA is TGTGCCAGCATGCAATCGCTTTCTAATGAAAAACTGTTTTTT. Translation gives CASMQSLSNEKLFF.

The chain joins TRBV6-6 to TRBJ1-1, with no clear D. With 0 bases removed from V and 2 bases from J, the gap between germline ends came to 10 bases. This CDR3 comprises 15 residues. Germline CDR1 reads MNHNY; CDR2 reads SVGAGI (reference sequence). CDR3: CASSYSKPTNTEAFF. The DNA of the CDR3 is TGTGCCAGCAGTTACTCGAAACCGACCAACACTGAAGCTTTCTTT.

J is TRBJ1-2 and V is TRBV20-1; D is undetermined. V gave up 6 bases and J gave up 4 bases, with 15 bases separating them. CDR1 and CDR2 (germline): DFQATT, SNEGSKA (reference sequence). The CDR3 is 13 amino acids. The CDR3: CSAPERGSYGYTF. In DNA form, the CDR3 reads TGCAGTGCACCGGAACGGGGATCCTATGGCTACACCTTC.

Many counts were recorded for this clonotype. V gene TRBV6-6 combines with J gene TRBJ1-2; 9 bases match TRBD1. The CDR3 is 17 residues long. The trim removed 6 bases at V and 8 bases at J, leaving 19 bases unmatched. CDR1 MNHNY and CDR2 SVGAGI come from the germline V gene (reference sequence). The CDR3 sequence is CASSLTGQGPPPQGYTF. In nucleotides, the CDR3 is TGTGCCAGCAGCCTTACGGGACAGGGCCCGCCGCCGCAGGGCTACACCTTC.

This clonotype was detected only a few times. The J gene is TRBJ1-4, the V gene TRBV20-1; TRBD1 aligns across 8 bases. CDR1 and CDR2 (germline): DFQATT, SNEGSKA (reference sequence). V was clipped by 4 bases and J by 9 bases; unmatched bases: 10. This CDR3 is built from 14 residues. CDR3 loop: CSAKDRGRLQKLFF. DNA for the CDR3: TGCAGTGCTAAAGACAGGGGACGGCTGCAAAAACTGTTTTTT.